These 19 T cell receptor beta chains were sequenced from one sample in a study of T cell responses to AZD1222 COVID-19 vaccine. The repertoire was sequenced with immunoSEQ multiplex PCR; TCRdb's copy has only in-frame clones and lacks some. The sample has about 120,000 clones, around 87% seen once; the top ten hold about 1.2%. This specimen consisted of peripheral blood, obtained on day 0 of AZD1222 vaccination. The receptors were gathered from an adult in good health.

This clone was seen more than once but under ten times. V gene TRBV6-1 combines with J gene TRBJ2-7; tentative D call: TRBD2 (5 bases). The germline V and J ends were trimmed by 1 base and 5 bases, with 15 bases remaining between them. The length of the CDR3 is 15 residues. CDR1 is MNHNS, CDR2 SASEGT, per germline. This chain's CDR3 is CASSEGTTGLNEQYF. DNA for the CDR3: TGTGCCAGCAGTGAAGGGACCACTGGACTCAACGAGCAGTACTTC.

The chain couples TRBV6-1 to TRBJ2-5, with a weak D call TRBD1 (5 bases). The CDR3 length is 16 residues. The germline V and J ends were trimmed by 1 base and 4 bases, with 16 bases remaining between them. Germline V gene lookup returns CDR1 MNHNS and CDR2 SASEGT. In DNA, the CDR3 is TGTGCCAGCAGTGAAGTGGGCAGGGTAGGGGCAGAGACCCAGTACTTC. It translates to CASSEVGRVGAETQYF.

The chain carries TRBV6-2 or TRBV6-3 and TRBJ1-5, with TRBD1 matching over 8 bases. The CDR3 spans 16 residues. V gave up 5 bases and J gave up 6 bases; unmatched junction bases: 12. CDR1 is MNHEY and CDR2 is SVGEGT in the germline V gene. The CDR3 sequence is CASSGARTGRFQPQHF. The CDR3 nucleotides are TGTGCCAGCAGTGGAGCACGGACAGGGCGGTTTCAGCCCCAGCATTTT.

The CDR3 DNA reads TGTGCCAGCAGCGATGCAGCGGGTGGCTACACCTTC. It translates to CASSDAAGGYTF. The chain uses TRBV6-5 and TRBJ1-2, with D uncertain. Per the germline V gene, CDR1 is MNHEY and CDR2 is SVGAGI. The CDR3 extends over 12 amino acids. V shed 6 bases and J shed 7 bases, with 12 bases lying between them.

The V and J genes are TRBV9 and TRBJ1-4, with D possibly being TRBD1 (5 bases). V shed 1 base and J shed 5 bases, with 12 bases lying between them. CDR3 length: 15 residues. The germline V gene has CDR1 SGDLS and CDR2 YYNGEE. DNA of the CDR3: TGTGCCAGCAGCGTAAGAACAGGCCCGAATGAAAAACTGTTTTTT. Encoded protein: CASSVRTGPNEKLFF.

This clone has just a few counts. V usage is TRBV2 and J usage is TRBJ2-1, with TRBD2 identical over 7 bases. Germline V CDR1 and CDR2: SNHLY, FYNNEI. This CDR3 contains 14 residues. V gave up 6 bases and J gave up 4 bases; unmatched junction bases: 6. The chain's CDR3 is CASSRYGGYNEQFF. CDR3 sequence (DNA): TGTGCCAGCAGCCGGTACGGGGGGTACAATGAGCAGTTCTTC.

The chain joins TRBV18 to TRBJ1-6; the D is unclear. The ends were cut back, 2 bases at V and 14 bases at J, with 10 bases in the middle. The CDR3 has 12 amino acids. Germline V lookup: CDR1 KGHSH, CDR2 LQKENI. The CDR3 spells CASSPNERALHF. The CDR3 nucleotides read TGTGCCAGCTCACCAAACGAACGGGCCCTCCACTTT.

The V call is TRBV30, the J call TRBJ1-3; D gene uncertain. The CDR3 is 14 residues long. In germline, CDR1 is GTSNPN, CDR2 SVGIG (reference sequence). The V end lost 4 bases, the J end lost 1 base, and 11 bases lay between the germline ends. CDR3 in amino acids: CAWKQPFSGNTIYF. The CDR3 DNA is TGTGCCTGGAAGCAACCCTTTTCTGGAAACACCATATATTTT. Using reference TRBV30 and TRBJ1-3 for the parts outside the CDR3, the full variable domain is SQTIHQWPATLVQPVGSPLSLECTVEGTSNPNLYWYRQAAGRGLQLLFYSVGIGQISSEVPQNLSASRPQDRQFILSSKKLLLSDSGFYLCAWKQPFSGNTIYFGEGSWLTVV.

This clone was detected a few times. The rearrangement joins TRBV29-1 to TRBJ1-1, with a weak D call TRBD1 (5 bases). Germline values: CDR1 SQVTM, CDR2 ANQGSEA. V was cut by 7 bases and J by 0 bases, with 18 bases left in between. The CDR3 is made up of 15 amino acids. DNA for the CDR3: TGCAGCGGGCGGATTGGAGGGGCGATGAACACTGAAGCTTTCTTT. This translates into CSGRIGGAMNTEAFF.

This chain uses TRBV19 with TRBJ1-1; possible D gene TRBD1, 6 bases. Germline assignment: CDR1 LNHDA and CDR2 SQIVND (reference sequence). The CDR3 runs to 16 residues. The V gene lost 6 bases and the J gene lost 0 bases, with 17 bases spanning the gap. The CDR3 spells CASSQGQLLMNTEAFF. CDR3 in DNA: TGTGCCAGTAGCCAAGGACAGCTACTTATGAACACTGAAGCTTTCTTT.

This sequence joins TRBV7-9 and TRBJ2-5, with 9 bases aligning to TRBD1. The J segment lost 5 bases and the V segment lost 1 base, leaving 5 bases of the junction unmatched. The CDR3 loop spans 15 amino acids. CDR1 and CDR2 from the germline V gene are SEHNR and FQNEAQ (reference sequence). As DNA, the CDR3 is TGTGCCAGCAGCTTAGGCACAGGGGGCAGGGAGACCCAGTACTTC. This gives the protein CASSLGTGGRETQYF.

The chain is built from TRBV10-3 and TRBJ2-2, with 7 bases identical to TRBD1. The CDR3 loop spans 13 amino acids. V trimming: 8 bases; J trimming: 3 bases; junction bases outside the gene matches: 3. Germline V gene data show CDR1 as ENHRY and CDR2 as SYGVKD. The CDR3 DNA follows: TGTGCCATCTCCGGGACAGACACCGGGGAGCTGTTTTTT. It yields the protein CAISGTDTGELFF.

This clone was found once. The chain couples TRBV19 to TRBJ2-3; TRBD2 agrees at 12 bases. The germline CDR1 and CDR2 sequences are LNHDA and SQIVND (reference sequence). The V gene end was trimmed by 6 bases and the J gene end by 10 bases; junction bases not matched to a gene: 14. The CDR3 is made up of 16 amino acids. The CDR3 loop reads CASSPRTSGGIYAQYF. CDR3 bases: TGTGCCAGTAGCCCCCGTACTAGCGGGGGGATATACGCGCAGTATTTT.

This chain connects TRBV2 to TRBJ1-2, with D possibly being TRBD1 (6 bases). V shed 4 bases and J shed 4 bases, with 7 bases lying between them. The germline gives CDR1 SNHLY, CDR2 FYNNEI. There are 12 residues in the CDR3. CDR3 sequence (DNA): TGTGCCAGCAGTGGGACAGTCTATGGCTACACCTTC. Amino acids: CASSGTVYGYTF.

A single count supports this clone. The V and J genes are TRBV6-5 and TRBJ2-2; a possible D gene is TRBD2 (5 bases). V was pared by 8 bases and J by 6 bases, with 16 bases between. Germline values: CDR1 MNHEY, CDR2 SVGAGI. The CDR3 is 14 residues long. CDR3 DNA sequence: TGTGCCAGCTTCGGCGGGCCGGGCGCCGGGGAGCTGTTTTTT. Encoded protein: CASFGGPGAGELFF.

The chain carries TRBV11-2 and TRBJ2-5; 15 bases match TRBD2. Looked up from germline, CDR1 is SGHAT and CDR2 is FQNNGV. The CDR3 has 18 amino acids. V lost 1 base, J lost 5 bases, and 8 bases stayed unmatched. CDR3: CASSLGGLAGGPGETQYF. The CDR3 DNA reads as TGTGCCAGCAGCTTAGGAGGACTAGCGGGGGGGCCGGGGGAGACCCAGTACTTC. The whole variable domain, filled in from reference TRBV11-2 and TRBJ2-5, reads EAGVAQSPRYKIIEKRQSVAFWCNPISGHATLYWYQQILGQGPKLLIQFQNNGVVDDSQLPKDRFSAERLKGVDSTLKIQPAKLEDSAVYLCASSLGGLAGGPGETQYFGPGTRLLVL.

This clone was observed a handful of times. This rearrangement joins TRBV6-2 or TRBV6-3 to TRBJ1-1, with 11 bases identical to TRBD1. The V gene's germline CDR1 is MNHEY and CDR2 SVGEGT. The CDR3 has 14 residues. Trimming took 3 bases from V and 4 from J; bases not matched to a gene: 1. CDR3 DNA: TGTGCCAGCAGTTATGGGACAGGGGGCACTGAAGCTTTCTTT. Its protein product is CASSYGTGGTEAFF.

The chain recombines TRBV18 with TRBJ1-1; no definite D call. Germline V gene sequence: CDR1 KGHSH, CDR2 LQKENI. The CDR3 covers 13 residues. Trimming left V 3 bases short and J 7 bases short, with 12 bases between. The CDR3 loop reads CASSPGPTGEAFF. CDR3 DNA sequence: TGTGCCAGCTCACCGGGTCCAACCGGTGAAGCTTTCTTT. Together with reference TRBV18 and TRBJ1-1, the CDR3 gives the full variable domain: NAGVMQNPRHLVRRRGQEARLRCSPMKGHSHVYWYRQLPEEGLKFMVYLQKENIIDESGMPKERFSAEFPKEGPSILRIQQVVRGDSAAYFCASSPGPTGEAFFGQGTRLTVV.

The V and J genes are TRBV19 and TRBJ2-1; 11 bases map to TRBD2. The CDR3 runs to 15 residues. The trim removed 4 bases at V and 5 bases at J, leaving 4 bases unmatched. CDR1 is LNHDA, CDR2 SQIVND, per germline (reference sequence). CDR3 protein: CASSTTSGVHNEQFF. The DNA of the CDR3 is TGTGCCAGTAGTACGACTAGCGGGGTTCACAATGAGCAGTTCTTC.